Listed here are 8 T cell receptor beta chains from one sample, sequenced in a study of blood T cell repertoires in COVID-19. Profiled with immunoSEQ multiplex PCR; TCRdb holds only in-frame clones, not every one. This table holds almost 300,000 clones, roughly nine tenths found once. Sequencing used peripheral blood. These receptors were collected from a woman aged 25-40 years with COVID-19, enrolled during active disease.

The chain recombines TRBV19 with TRBJ1-2, with 7 nucleotides matching TRBD1. The CDR3 is 16 residues long. V lost 6 bases to trimming and J lost 4 bases; unmatched junction nucleotides: 14. Germline assignment: CDR1 LNHDA and CDR2 SQIVND (reference sequence). CDR3 residues: CASRLRGLMNSYGYTF. Written as DNA, the CDR3 is TGTGCCAGTAGATTGAGGGGGCTAATGAACTCCTATGGCTACACCTTC.

V is TRBV27 and J is TRBJ1-3, with D unclear. Germline loops: CDR1 MNHEY, CDR2 SMNVEV (reference sequence). V dropped 4 bases and J dropped 4 bases, with 8 bases sitting between them. CDR3 length: 13 residues. CDR3 loop: CASSSPPGNTIYF. The CDR3 bases are TGTGCCAGCAGTTCCCCTCCGGGAAACACCATATATTTT.

The V gene is TRBV10-2, the J gene TRBJ2-3, with a weak D call TRBD1 (6 bases). The CDR3 totals 12 residues. Germline CDR1 and CDR2: WSHSY and SAAADI. Deletions cut 3 bases from V and 11 bases from J, with 12 bases between. CDR3 nucleotide sequence: TGCGCCAGCAGTGATTTGGGGGCAAAGCAGTATTTT. The encoded protein is CASSDLGAKQYF.

This clone was found once. The chain recombines TRBV5-1 with TRBJ2-5, with D perhaps matching TRBD1 (5 bases). CDR3 length: 15 residues. Deletions cut 3 bases from V and 0 bases from J, with 12 bases between. CDR1 and CDR2 (germline): SGHRS, YFSETQ. The CDR3 region is CASSSQRTNQETQYF. In DNA, the CDR3 is TGCGCCAGCAGCTCCCAACGGACAAACCAAGAGACCCAGTACTTC.

Of note for this clone: Distinct nucleotide sequences in the sample also encode this CDR3. The genes are TRBV7-9 and TRBJ2-5, with 7 bases matching TRBD1. This CDR3 has 12 amino acids. The V and J ends lost 5 bases and 4 bases, in that order; junction bases with no gene match: 1. Per the germline V gene, CDR1 is SEHNR and CDR2 is FQNEAQ (reference sequence). The DNA of the CDR3 is TGTGCCAGCAGCCGACAGGGAGAGACCCAGTACTTC. Its protein is CASSRQGETQYF.

Written as DNA, the CDR3 is TGTGCCAGCAGCCCCCTCGGACAGGGCGGGGAAAAACTGTTTTTT. Its translation: CASSPLGQGGEKLFF. V and J are TRBV7-9 and TRBJ1-4; 8 positions agree with TRBD1. The junction had 10 bases not matched to a gene; V was cut back by 5 bases and J by 8 bases. This CDR3 comprises 15 residues. Germline loops: CDR1 SEHNR, CDR2 FQNEAQ (reference sequence).

The chain uses TRBV29-1 and TRBJ2-7; 7 nucleotides agree with TRBD1. Germline V gene data show CDR1 as SQVTM and CDR2 as ANQGSEA. The junction had 17 bases not matched to a gene; V was cut back by 7 bases and J by 5 bases. The CDR3 is 15 residues long. The CDR3 region is CSAVRGQLLSDEQYF. CDR3 DNA sequence: TGCAGCGCCGTCCGGGGACAGCTCCTTTCGGACGAGCAGTACTTC.

This clone was detected only once. V usage is TRBV27 and J usage is TRBJ2-7, with 8 bases fitting TRBD1. This CDR3 is 14 amino acids long. Trimming at V came to 4 bases and at J to 4 bases, leaving 6 bases not matched to a gene. Germline CDR1 is MNHEY and CDR2 is SMNVEV (reference sequence). The CDR3 sequence is CASSYRGSGYEQYF. In nucleotides, the CDR3 is TGTGCCAGCAGTTACAGGGGGTCGGGATACGAGCAGTACTTC.